The text below deals with one TCR beta chain. CDR1 is GTSNPN and CDR2 is SVGIG in the germline V gene (reference sequence). CDR3 length equals 14 residues. V lost 0 bases to trimming and J lost 6 bases; unmatched junction nucleotides: 7. In the original processing: Amplification of reference gene primers provided the estimated nucleated cell counts. TCRdb keeps only in-frame clones here, not all; method: immunoSEQ multiplex PCR. That table supplies the V and J calls and clone size; D and trimming were determined from the DNA. This table holds 180,000 or so clones, 87% found once. The data were taken from a study of blood T cell repertoires in COVID-19. Study details: Samples of COVID-19 (acute and convalescent) were obtained from the United States, Italy and Spain.

Sequenced input: peripheral blood. The V call is TRBV30, the J call TRBJ2-7, with TRBD1 matching 8 bases. The sequence came from a man aged 35-49 years with active or convalescent COVID-19. The CDR3 DNA reads as TGTGCCTGGAGTGTCACCAGGGGGCAAGGCGAGCAGTACTTC. This encodes CAWSVTRGQGEQYF.